The rows below give T cell receptor beta chains drawn from one sample of a study of T cell responses to AZD1222 COVID-19 vaccine. The method was immunoSEQ multiplex PCR; TCRdb's version includes in-frame clones alone and lacks a portion of them. This table has more than 85,000 clones, 88% appearing once. Material: peripheral blood, obtained on day 0 of AZD1222 vaccination. The receptors here all came from an adult in good health. CDR3s include the opening cysteine and the closing phenylalanine or tryptophan. D genes are given only for firm matches. Clone size appears in some rows only: once, few, many, or a class for an expanded clone.

v_call,cdr3_length,j_call,d_call,clone_size,cdr3_aa,cdr3_nt
TRBV18,13,TRBJ1-1,-,-,CASSPDLNTEAFF,TGTGCCAGCTCACCAGATCTGAACACTGAAGCTTTCTTT
TRBV11-3,17,TRBJ2-1,TRBD2,-,CASSPGGLAGELNEQFF,TGTGCCAGCAGCCCGGGGGGACTAGCGGGAGAGTTGAATGAGCAGTTCTTC
TRBV20-1,10,TRBJ1-2,-,-,CSATGKGYTF,TGCAGTGCTACTGGCAAAGGCTACACCTTC
TRBV14,15,TRBJ1-2,-,-,CASTLIKTRGPGYTF,TGTGCCAGCACCCTAATTAAGACCAGGGGTCCTGGCTACACCTTC
TRBV30,13,TRBJ1-2,-,once,CAWSATPRGGYTF,TGTGCCTGGAGTGCCACCCCGAGGGGTGGCTACACCTTC
TRBV7-2,14,TRBJ2-7,TRBD2,few,CASSRGGTSHEQYF,TGTGCCAGCAGCCGGGGGGGGACAAGCCACGAGCAGTACTTC
TRBV11-2,14,TRBJ2-7,-,-,CASSLDWIGGEQYF,TGTGCCAGCAGCTTAGATTGGATCGGGGGCGAGCAGTACTTC
TRBV4-2,16,TRBJ2-1,TRBD2,-,CASSQDGTSVRGEQFF,TGTGCCAGCAGCCAAGATGGGACTAGCGTGCGGGGTGAGCAGTTCTTC
TRBV27,15,TRBJ1-5,-,-,CASSLSGAFGQPQHF,TGTGCCAGCAGTTTATCGGGGGCATTCGGTCAGCCCCAGCATTTT
TRBV9,12,TRBJ2-5,-,-,CASSVEGETQYF,TGTGCCAGCAGCGTAGAAGGTGAGACCCAGTACTTC
TRBV9,14,TRBJ1-5,-,-,CASSLTTGIEPQHF,TGTGCCAGCAGCCTTACGACGGGGATTGAGCCCCAGCATTTT
TRBV2,10,TRBJ2-5,-,-,CASRQETQYF,TGTGCCAGCAGGCAAGAGACCCAGTACTTC
TRBV4-1,16,TRBJ1-5,-,-,CASSQAPGGSNQPQHF,TGCGCCAGCAGCCAGGCTCCGGGGGGTAGCAATCAGCCCCAGCATTTT
TRBV12-5,12,TRBJ1-2,-,-,CASGVPRRGYTF,TGTGCTAGTGGTGTCCCACGGAGAGGCTACACCTTC
TRBV2,13,TRBJ1-2,-,-,CASSPQGNYGYTF,TGTGCCAGCAGTCCGCAGGGTAACTATGGCTACACCTTC
TRBV11-1,13,TRBJ2-7,-,-,CASPSDRPYEQYF,TGTGCCAGCCCGAGCGACAGACCCTACGAGCAGTACTTC
TRBV7-9,14,TRBJ2-7,TRBD1,-,CASSLEGWDRFQYF,TGTGCCAGCAGCTTAGAGGGTTGGGACAGGTTTCAGTACTTC
TRBV7-9,15,TRBJ2-7,-,-,CASSYTVFDSYEQYF,TGTGCCAGCAGCTATACAGTGTTCGATTCCTACGAGCAGTACTTC
TRBV14,15,TRBJ1-6,TRBD1,-,CASSQLTGYNSPLHF,TGTGCCAGCAGCCAATTGACAGGGTATAATTCACCCCTCCACTTT
TRBV2,15,TRBJ2-6,-,-,CASSVVTLGANVLTF,TGTGCCAGCAGTGTTGTCACGCTGGGGGCCAACGTCCTGACTTTC
TRBV1,15,TRBJ1-2,-,-,CTRRRPGDANYGYTF,TGCACCAGACGGCGGCCAGGGGACGCTAACTATGGCTACACCTTC
TRBV30,12,TRBJ1-5,-,-,CAWSVQGQPQHF,TGTGCCTGGAGTGTACAGGGCCAGCCCCAGCATTTT
TRBV27,13,TRBJ1-5,-,-,CASSVTGNQPQHF,TGTGCCAGCAGTGTTACAGGCAATCAGCCCCAGCATTTT
TRBV2,13,TRBJ2-7,-,-,CASSGLGVYEQYF,TGTGCCAGCAGTGGTCTGGGAGTCTACGAGCAGTACTTC
TRBV7-8,14,TRBJ1-5,-,-,CASSLWQGNQPQHF,TGTGCCAGCAGCTTGTGGCAAGGCAATCAGCCCCAGCATTTT
TRBV6-5,14,TRBJ1-2,TRBD1,-,CASRSTGSPYGYTF,TGTGCCAGCAGATCGACAGGGTCCCCCTATGGCTACACCTTC
TRBV18,16,TRBJ1-1,TRBD1,-,CASSPDRATMNTEAFF,TGTGCCAGCTCACCCGACAGGGCCACCATGAACACTGAAGCTTTCTTT
TRBV15,13,TRBJ1-1,-,-,CATSRGWNTEAFF,TGTGCCACCAGCAGAGGGTGGAACACTGAAGCTTTCTTT
TRBV29-1,14,TRBJ1-1,TRBD1,-,CSVDPTGASHEAFF,TGCAGCGTTGATCCAACAGGGGCCAGTCATGAAGCTTTCTTT
TRBV3-1/TRBV3-2,13,TRBJ1-2,-,-,CASSQDPGRGYTF,TGTGCCAGCAGCCAAGACCCAGGGCGAGGCTACACCTTC
TRBV2,15,TRBJ2-1,-,-,CASSEWGSSYNEQFF,TGTGCCAGCAGTGAGTGGGGGAGCTCCTACAATGAGCAGTTCTTC
TRBV6-5,11,TRBJ1-1,-,-,CASSSGAEAFF,TGTGCCAGCAGTTCCGGGGCTGAAGCTTTCTTT
TRBV30,13,TRBJ1-2,TRBD1,-,CAWSVQDRGGYTF,TGTGCCTGGAGTGTACAGGACAGGGGAGGCTACACCTTC
TRBV5-6,17,TRBJ2-2,TRBD2,-,CASSHGLAGANTGELFF,TGTGCCAGCAGCCATGGACTAGCGGGGGCGAACACCGGGGAGCTGTTTTTT
TRBV6-5,14,TRBJ2-5,-,-,CASSPGRTKETQYF,TGTGCCAGCAGTCCGGGACGGACAAAAGAGACCCAGTACTTC
TRBV15,20,TRBJ1-2,-,-,CATSRGGVDNNRGGSYGYTF,TGTGCCACCAGCAGAGGGGGGGTGGACAACAACCGTGGAGGCTCCTATGGCTACACCTTC
TRBV3-1/TRBV3-2,17,TRBJ1-6,TRBD1,once,CASSRPKGQPHPPPLHF,TGTGCCAGCAGCCGACCAAAGGGACAGCCGCATCCCCCACCCCTCCACTTT
TRBV5-1,14,TRBJ1-5,TRBD1,-,CASSPGTGAQPQHF,TGCGCCAGCAGCCCCGGGACAGGGGCCCAGCCCCAGCATTTT
TRBV29-1,12,TRBJ1-1,-,-,CSVFPLAPEAFF,TGCAGCGTTTTCCCTCTGGCCCCTGAAGCTTTCTTT
TRBV13,14,TRBJ1-1,-,-,CASSSQAVNTEAFF,TGTGCCAGCAGCTCTCAGGCGGTAAACACTGAAGCTTTCTTT
TRBV19,15,TRBJ2-2,TRBD1,-,CASRPGQGNTGELFF,TGTGCCAGTAGGCCGGGACAGGGGAACACCGGGGAGCTGTTTTTT
TRBV9,14,TRBJ1-1,-,-,CASSVGTGRTEAFF,TGTGCCAGCAGCGTAGGAACAGGGAGAACTGAAGCTTTCTTT
TRBV11-2,14,TRBJ2-7,TRBD1,-,CASSLEQGPYEQYF,TGTGCCAGCAGCTTAGAACAGGGGCCCTACGAGCAGTACTTC
TRBV18,13,TRBJ1-6,-,-,CASSMDLNSPLHF,TGTGCCAGCTCCATGGACCTTAATTCACCCCTCCACTTT
TRBV19,17,TRBJ2-1,TRBD2,-,CASSLALAGLDHSEQFF,TGTGCCAGTAGTCTTGCCCTAGCGGGACTAGACCATAGTGAGCAGTTCTTC
TRBV10-1,17,TRBJ2-5,TRBD1,-,CASSDKIRQGRRETQYF,TGCGCCAGCAGTGATAAAATTCGACAGGGGCGTAGAGAGACCCAGTACTTC
TRBV10-2,13,TRBJ1-2,-,-,CASGTKRNYGYTF,TGCGCCAGCGGGACGAAGAGGAACTATGGCTACACCTTC
TRBV29-1,14,TRBJ1-5,TRBD1,-,CSAGLGQGGQPQHF,TGCAGCGCTGGACTGGGACAGGGAGGTCAGCCCCAGCATTTT
TRBV29-1,11,TRBJ1-2,-,-,CSVEEGVGYTF,TGCAGCGTTGAGGAGGGGGTCGGCTACACCTTC
TRBV5-5,17,TRBJ1-1,-,few,CASSIGRQWFPAQQAFF,TGTGCCAGCAGCATCGGGAGACAGTGGTTTCCCGCTCAACAAGCTTTCTTT
TRBV7-5,14,TRBJ1-5,-,-,CVRSWRGPGQPQHF,TGTGTCAGAAGCTGGCGGGGGCCGGGGCAGCCCCAGCATTTT
TRBV5-1,12,TRBJ2-7,-,-,CASSLGTNEQYF,TGCGCCAGCAGCCTCGGAACCAACGAGCAGTACTTC
TRBV19,13,TRBJ1-6,-,-,CASSEQVGSPLHF,TGTGCCAGTAGTGAACAGGTTGGATCACCCCTCCACTTT
TRBV19,17,TRBJ1-6,-,-,CASSIEAGSSYNSPLHF,TGTGCCAGTAGTATAGAGGCAGGCAGCTCCTATAATTCACCCCTCCACTTT